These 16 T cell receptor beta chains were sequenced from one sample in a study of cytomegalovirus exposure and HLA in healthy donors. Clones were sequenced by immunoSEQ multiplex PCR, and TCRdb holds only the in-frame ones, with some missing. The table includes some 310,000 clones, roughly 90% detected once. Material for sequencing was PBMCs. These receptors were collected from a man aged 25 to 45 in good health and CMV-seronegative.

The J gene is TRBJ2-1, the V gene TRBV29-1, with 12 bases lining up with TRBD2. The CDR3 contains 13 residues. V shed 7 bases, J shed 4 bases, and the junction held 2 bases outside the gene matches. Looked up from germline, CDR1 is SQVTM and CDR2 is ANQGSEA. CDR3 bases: TGCAGCGGTGGGACTAGCGGGTACAATGAGCAGTTCTTC. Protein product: CSGGTSGYNEQFF.

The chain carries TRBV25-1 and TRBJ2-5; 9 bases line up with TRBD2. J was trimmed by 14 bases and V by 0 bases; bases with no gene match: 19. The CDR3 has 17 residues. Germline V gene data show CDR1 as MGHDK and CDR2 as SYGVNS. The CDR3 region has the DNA TGTGCCAGCAGTGAATATCCAGGCCCCATGACTAGCGGACGAGTATACTTC. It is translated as CASSEYPGPMTSGRVYF.

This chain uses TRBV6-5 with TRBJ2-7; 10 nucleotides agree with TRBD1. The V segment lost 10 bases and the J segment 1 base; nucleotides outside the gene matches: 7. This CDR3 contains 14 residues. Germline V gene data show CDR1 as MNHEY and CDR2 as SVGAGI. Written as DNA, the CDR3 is TGTGCCACCTCTCAGGGACAGGGGTCCTACGAGCAGTACTTC. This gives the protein CATSQGQGSYEQYF.

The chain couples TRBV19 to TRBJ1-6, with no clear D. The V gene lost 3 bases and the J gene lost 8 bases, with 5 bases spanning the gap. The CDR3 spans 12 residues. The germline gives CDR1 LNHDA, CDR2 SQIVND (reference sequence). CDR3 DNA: TGTGCCAGTAGTATCCTCGATTCACCCCTCCACTTT. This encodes CASSILDSPLHF.

DNA for the CDR3: TGCGCCAGCAGCCAAACGGGGAGGACTGAAAAACTGTTTTTT. Translated: CASSQTGRTEKLFF. This chain uses TRBV4-3 with TRBJ1-4; D gene unclear. The CDR3 runs 14 residues. Trimming shortened V by 2 bases and J by 7 bases, and 11 bases separated the two germline ends. Germline V CDR1 and CDR2: LGHNA, YSLEER.

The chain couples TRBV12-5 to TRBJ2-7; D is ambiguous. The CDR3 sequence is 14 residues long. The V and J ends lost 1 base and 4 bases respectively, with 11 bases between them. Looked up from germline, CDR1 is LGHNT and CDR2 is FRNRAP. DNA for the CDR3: TGTGCTAGTGGTTTGGCAACAAATGTATACGAGCAGTACTTC. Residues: CASGLATNVYEQYF.

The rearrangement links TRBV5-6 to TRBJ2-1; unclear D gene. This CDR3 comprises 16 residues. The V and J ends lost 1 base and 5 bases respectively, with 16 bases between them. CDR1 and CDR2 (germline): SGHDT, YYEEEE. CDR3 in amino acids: CASSLPNTYRNNEQFF. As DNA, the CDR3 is TGTGCCAGCAGCTTGCCCAATACTTATAGAAACAATGAGCAGTTCTTC. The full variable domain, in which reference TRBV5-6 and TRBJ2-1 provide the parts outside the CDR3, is DAGVTQSPTHLIKTRGQQVTLRCSPKSGHDTVSWYQQALGQGPQFIFQYYEEEERQRGNFPDRFSGHQFPNYSSELNVNALLLGDSALYLCASSLPNTYRNNEQFFGPGTRLTVL.

CDR3 in amino acids: CSAGTPNTGELFF. The CDR3 DNA reads TGCAGCGCCGGGACACCGAACACCGGGGAGCTGTTTTTT. This chain uses TRBV29-1 with TRBJ2-2; D possibly corresponds to TRBD1 (6 bases). This CDR3 comprises 13 residues. CDR1 is SQVTM, CDR2 ANQGSEA, per germline. V gave up 7 bases and J gave up 0 bases, with 9 bases separating them.

CDR3 coding DNA: TGTGCCAGCACCCCCCGCGGGTTCTATGGCTACACCTTC. It is translated as CASTPRGFYGYTF. The chain recombines TRBV6-5 with TRBJ1-2; unclear D gene. CDR3 size: 13 residues. The V end lost 7 bases, the J end lost 4 bases, and 13 bases lay between the germline ends. Germline-derived CDR1 and CDR2 are MNHEY and SVGAGI.

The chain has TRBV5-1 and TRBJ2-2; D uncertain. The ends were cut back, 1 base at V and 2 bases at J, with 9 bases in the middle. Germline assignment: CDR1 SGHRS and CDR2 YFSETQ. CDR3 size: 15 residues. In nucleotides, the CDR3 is TGCGCCAGCAGCTTGTTGGGCAGAAACACCGGGGAGCTGTTTTTT. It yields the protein CASSLLGRNTGELFF.

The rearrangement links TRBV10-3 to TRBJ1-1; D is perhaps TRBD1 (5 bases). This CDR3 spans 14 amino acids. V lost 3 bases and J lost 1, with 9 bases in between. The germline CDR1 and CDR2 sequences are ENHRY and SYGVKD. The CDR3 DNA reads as TGTGCCATCAGTGACGGGGGTACGAACACTGAAGCTTTCTTT. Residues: CAISDGGTNTEAFF.

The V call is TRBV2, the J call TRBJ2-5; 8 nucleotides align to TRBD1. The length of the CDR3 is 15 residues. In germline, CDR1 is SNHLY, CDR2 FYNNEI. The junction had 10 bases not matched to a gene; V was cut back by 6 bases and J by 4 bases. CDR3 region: CASSGRTGRRETQYF. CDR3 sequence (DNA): TGTGCCAGCAGCGGACGGACAGGGCGAAGAGAGACCCAGTACTTC.

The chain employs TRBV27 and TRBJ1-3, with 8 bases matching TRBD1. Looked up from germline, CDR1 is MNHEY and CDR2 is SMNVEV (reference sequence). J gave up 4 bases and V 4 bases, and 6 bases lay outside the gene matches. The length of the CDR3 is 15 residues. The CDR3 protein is CASSSQGAEGNTIYF. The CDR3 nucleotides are TGTGCCAGCAGTTCCCAGGGGGCGGAAGGAAACACCATATATTTT.

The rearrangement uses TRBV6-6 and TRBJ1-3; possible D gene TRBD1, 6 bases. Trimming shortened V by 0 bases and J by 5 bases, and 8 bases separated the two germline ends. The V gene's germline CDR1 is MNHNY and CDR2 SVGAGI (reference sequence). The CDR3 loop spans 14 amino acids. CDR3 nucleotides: TGTGCCAGCAGTTACTCGACAGGCCGAAACACCATATATTTT. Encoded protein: CASSYSTGRNTIYF.

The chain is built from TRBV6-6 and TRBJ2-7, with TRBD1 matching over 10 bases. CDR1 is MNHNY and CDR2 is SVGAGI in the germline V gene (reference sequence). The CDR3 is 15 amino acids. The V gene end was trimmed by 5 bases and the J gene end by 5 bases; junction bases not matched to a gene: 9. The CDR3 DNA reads TGTGCCAGCAGTGCGACCGGGACAGGGGCTAACGAGCAGTACTTC. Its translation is CASSATGTGANEQYF.

CDR3 bases: TGTGCCAGCAACCCCTCGGGGGGGCCCAGCTCCTACAATGAGCAGTTCTTC. Amino acid sequence: CASNPSGGPSSYNEQFF. The V and J genes are TRBV27 and TRBJ2-1, with 8 bases aligning to TRBD2. In germline, CDR1 is MNHEY, CDR2 SMNVEV (reference sequence). Trimming cost V 7 bases and J 0 bases; bases outside gene matches: 11. The CDR3 has 17 amino acids.